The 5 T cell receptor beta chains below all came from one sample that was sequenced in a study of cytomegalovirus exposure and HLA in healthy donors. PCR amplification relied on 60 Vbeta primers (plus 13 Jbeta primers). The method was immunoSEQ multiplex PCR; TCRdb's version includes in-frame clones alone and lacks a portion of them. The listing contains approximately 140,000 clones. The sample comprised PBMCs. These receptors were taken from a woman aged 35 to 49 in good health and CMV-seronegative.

For the CDR3, the DNA is TGTGCCAGCAGCTCCGCGGGAGGGAACGAGCAGTACTTC. Its protein product is CASSSAGGNEQYF. The J gene is TRBJ2-7, the V gene TRBV7-2, with 9 bases fitting TRBD2. Germline loops: CDR1 SGHTA, CDR2 FQGNSA. The CDR3 is 13 amino acids. V was clipped by 4 bases and J by 5 bases; unmatched bases: 3. Looking up the rest from reference TRBV7-2 and TRBJ2-7 gives the full variable domain: GAGVSQSPSNKVTEKGKDVELRCDPISGHTALYWYRQSLGQGLEFLIYFQGNSAPDKSGLPSDRFSAERTGGSVSTLTIQRTQQEDSAVYLCASSSAGGNEQYFGPGTRLTVT.

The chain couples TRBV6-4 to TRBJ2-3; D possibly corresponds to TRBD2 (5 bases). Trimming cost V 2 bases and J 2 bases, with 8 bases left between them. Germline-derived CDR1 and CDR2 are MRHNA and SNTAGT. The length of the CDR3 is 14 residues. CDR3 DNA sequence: TGTGCCAGCAGTGACCGCGGGTTCACAGATACGCAGTATTTT. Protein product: CASSDRGFTDTQYF.

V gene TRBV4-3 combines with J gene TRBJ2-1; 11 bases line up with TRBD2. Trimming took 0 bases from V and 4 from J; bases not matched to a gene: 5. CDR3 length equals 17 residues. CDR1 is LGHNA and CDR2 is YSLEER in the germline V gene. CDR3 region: CASSQDRLAGFYNEQFF. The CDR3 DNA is TGCGCCAGCAGCCAAGATCGACTAGCGGGGTTTTACAATGAGCAGTTCTTC.

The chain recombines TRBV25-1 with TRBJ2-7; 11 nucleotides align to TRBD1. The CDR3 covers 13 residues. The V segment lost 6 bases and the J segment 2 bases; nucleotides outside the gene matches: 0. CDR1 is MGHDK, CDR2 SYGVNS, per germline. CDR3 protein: CASRGQGAYEQYF. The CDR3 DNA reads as TGTGCCAGCAGGGGACAGGGGGCCTACGAGCAGTACTTC.

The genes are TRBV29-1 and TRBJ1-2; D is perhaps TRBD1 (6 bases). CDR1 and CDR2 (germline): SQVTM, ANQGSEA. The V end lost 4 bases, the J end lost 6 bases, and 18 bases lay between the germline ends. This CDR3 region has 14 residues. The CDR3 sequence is CSVVGGAFQDGYTF. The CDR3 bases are TGCAGCGTTGTGGGGGGGGCCTTTCAAGATGGCTACACCTTC.